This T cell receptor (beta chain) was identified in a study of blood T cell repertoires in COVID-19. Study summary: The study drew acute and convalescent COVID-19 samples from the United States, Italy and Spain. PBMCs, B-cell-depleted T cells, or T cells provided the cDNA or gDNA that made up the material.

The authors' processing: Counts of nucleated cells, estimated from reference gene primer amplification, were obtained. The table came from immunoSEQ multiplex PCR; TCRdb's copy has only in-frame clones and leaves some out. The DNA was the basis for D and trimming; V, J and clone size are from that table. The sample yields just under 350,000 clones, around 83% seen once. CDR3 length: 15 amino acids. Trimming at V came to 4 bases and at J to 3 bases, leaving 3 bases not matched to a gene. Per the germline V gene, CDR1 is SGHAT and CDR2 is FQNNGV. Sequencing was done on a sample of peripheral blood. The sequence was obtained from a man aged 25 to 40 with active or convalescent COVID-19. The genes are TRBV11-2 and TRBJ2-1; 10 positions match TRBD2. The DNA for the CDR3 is TGTGCCAGCAGCTCGGGACTAGCGATCTACAATGAGCAGTTCTTC. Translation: CASSSGLAIYNEQFF.